This T cell receptor (beta chain) is from a study of shared clonotypes between healthy human individuals. The CDR3 covers 15 residues. V lost 4 bases, J lost 7 bases, and 8 bases stayed unmatched. CDR1 SGHDN and CDR2 FVKESK come from the germline V gene. Data came from immunoSEQ multiplex PCR; TCRdb stores just in-frame clones and leaves some out. The sample lists about 1 million clones; 60% to 80% were seen once. Whole-study findings and limits: Sharing across four donors was seen in roughly 5% of naive CD4 clonotypes. Generation probabilities of non-shared clonotypes were lower (relative to those shared by all four donors). Since donors were few, the genetic and exposure-history diversity represented was limited.

Concerning this clone itself: Antigen specificity is unknown.

The chain couples TRBV14 to TRBJ2-7, with 12 bases lining up with TRBD1. Sequenced material: memory CD4+ T cells sorted from blood. Indicated subset: CD45RA-negative fraction. The sequence was obtained from a man aged 18 to 29 in good health. CDR3 amino acids: CASSLPGQGAREQYF. CDR3 DNA sequence: TGTGCCAGCAGCCTGCCGGGACAGGGGGCGAGGGAGCAGTACTTC.